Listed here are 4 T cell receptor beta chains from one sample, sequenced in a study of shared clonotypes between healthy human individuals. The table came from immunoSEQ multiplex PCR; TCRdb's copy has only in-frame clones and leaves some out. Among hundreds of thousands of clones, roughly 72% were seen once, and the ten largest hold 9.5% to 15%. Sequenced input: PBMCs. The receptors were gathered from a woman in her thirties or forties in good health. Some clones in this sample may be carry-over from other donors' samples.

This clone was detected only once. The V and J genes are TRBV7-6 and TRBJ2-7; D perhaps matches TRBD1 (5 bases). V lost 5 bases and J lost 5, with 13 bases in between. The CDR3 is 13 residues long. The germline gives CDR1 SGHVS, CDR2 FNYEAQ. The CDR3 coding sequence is TGTGCCAGCAGCCTCTTCGAGACAGACGAGCAGTACTTC. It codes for CASSLFETDEQYF.

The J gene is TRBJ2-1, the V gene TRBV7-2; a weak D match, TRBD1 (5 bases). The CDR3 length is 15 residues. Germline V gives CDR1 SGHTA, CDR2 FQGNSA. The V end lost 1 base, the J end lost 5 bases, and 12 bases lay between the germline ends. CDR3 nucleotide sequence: TGTGCCAGCAGCTTAGAAGGGGTCGCCCACAATGAGCAGTTCTTC. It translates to CASSLEGVAHNEQFF.

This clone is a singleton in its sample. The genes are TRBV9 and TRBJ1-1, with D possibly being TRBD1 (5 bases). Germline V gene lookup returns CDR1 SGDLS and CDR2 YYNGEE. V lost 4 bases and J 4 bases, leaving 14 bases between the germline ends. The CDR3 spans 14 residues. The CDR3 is CASSRDEGRTEAFF. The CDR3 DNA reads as TGTGCCAGCAGCCGAGACGAGGGGCGCACTGAAGCTTTCTTT. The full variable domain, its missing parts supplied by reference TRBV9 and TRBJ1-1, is DSGVTQTPKHLITATGQRVTLRCSPRSGDLSVYWYQQSLDQGLQFLIQYYNGEERAKGNILERFSAQQFPDLHSELNLSSLELGDSALYFCASSRDEGRTEAFFGQGTRLTVV.

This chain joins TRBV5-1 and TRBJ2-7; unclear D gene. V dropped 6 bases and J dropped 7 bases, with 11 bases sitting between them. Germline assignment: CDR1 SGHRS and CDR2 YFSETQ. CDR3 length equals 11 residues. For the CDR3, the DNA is TGCGCCAGCATCAGGCGGATAGAGCAGTACTTC. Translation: CASIRRIEQYF.